This TCR beta chain stems from a study of cytomegalovirus exposure and HLA in healthy donors (TCRdb year 2017). For context, the study as a whole: An earlier analysis of more than 550 of the donors reported around 280 Gb of sequence data and 117 million unique TCR beta sequences obtained from roughly 180 million T cells. Of the approximately 400 genotyped donors, approximately 83% fell in the genetic ancestry cluster associated with self-reported Caucasian donors. To predict cytomegalovirus infection status, the study brought together high-throughput TCR immunosequencing, statistical association of individual TCRs with disease status, and machine learning. Approximately 310 gigabases of sequencing data and roughly 90 million unique TCR sequences were included in an early release covering several hundred HLA-typed donors. The aim of the study was to test whether cataloging public T cell receptors could identify signatures of past pathogen exposure. Both class I and class II loci were covered by HLA typing, at four-digit resolution. About five DR-DQ haplotypes were handled as single units for association and clustering because linkage in the cohort was strong. Across under 500 genotyped donors of the cohort, an average of approximately 240,000 unique TCR beta nucleotide sequences per donor were sequenced, and 15% to 20% of those sequences were non-productive. Donor age, sex, ethnicity and CMV serostatus were compiled alongside the repertoire data. Typing coverage varied by locus: about 620-630 donors for A, B, C, DRB1 and DQB1; 500 to 550 for DQA1; more than 600 for DPA1; about 450 for DPB1. In a later genetic analysis, genome-wide SNP genotypes for about three fifths of the roughly 670 donors were used, and that subset was treated as a discovery cohort. The T cell repertoires of 550 to 850 subjects were profiled by immunosequencing and related to cytomegalovirus serostatus. In addition to the first cohort of 650 to 800 subjects, a separate validation cohort of 100 to 150 different subjects was used. To decide whether each TCR beta V gene segment behaved as functional or pseudogenic, an earlier analysis of some 540 of the donors relied on high-throughput TCR beta sequencing. All discovery cohort repertoires had been generated using a single sequencing platform. A later analysis re-examined previously published TCR beta repertoires from 610 or so donors and added high-resolution HLA genotyping to investigate patterns of TCR occurrence. The later analysis used no new phenotypic data to find candidate immune exposures, relying instead on TCR beta sequences and their occurrence across donors.

Concerning this clone itself: Its specific antigen is unknown. Qualities for individual bases were not recorded, and no much larger clone is one base off.

The cohort was made up of about 610 healthy bone marrow donors. All cohort members were sampled while nominally healthy, although unrecorded immune exposures were likely present. The donor was CMV seronegative and belonged to the group of around 400 seronegative cohort members. A peripheral blood sample was collected from each donor, and TCR beta sequencing was performed on peripheral blood mononuclear cells. Genomic DNA was extracted from the blood cell samples with the Qiagen DNeasy Blood Extraction Kit. The library was built by means of the immunoSEQ multiplex PCR assay. The multiplex PCR relied on a mix of 60 forward primers for TCR Vbeta segments and 13 reverse primers for TCR Jbeta segments. A multiplex PCR assay on genomic DNA amplified the CDR3 region of rearranged TCR beta genes. Amplified TCR beta libraries were sequenced as 87-base-pair reads on the Illumina HiSeq System. The original methods were these. A later analysis tallied around 87 million unique TCR beta chains across the 666 repertoires, and about 10 million of those chains were shared by two or more donors. Raw reads were error-corrected and collapsed into unique sequences by a nearest-neighbor algorithm in which closely related sequences were merged to remove PCR and sequencing errors. V, D and J gene segments were assigned by aligning CDR3 sequences to IMGT reference sequences. For a sequence to be retained, a match of at least six nucleotides was required to both a V gene segment and a J gene segment. A rearrangement was called productive if the CDR3 had no stop codons and remained in frame with V and J, and every other rearrangement was called non-productive. Following IMGT convention, CDR3 was defined as the stretch from the second conserved V-encoded cysteine to the conserved J-encoded phenylalanine. In an earlier analysis of some 550 of the donors, sequences lacking an unambiguous match to a single V gene segment were excluded. In an earlier analysis of approximately 550 of the donors, V segments were called functional above 56.7% productive rearrangements and were called segregating when the between-donor standard deviation exceeded 5%. A statistical classification framework was built to diagnose cytomegalovirus status from the catalog of TCR beta chain sequences. V and J gene assignment, in a later analysis, came from comparing TCR nucleotide sequences with IMGT/GENE-DB human TR gene sequences. Using the TCRdist pipeline, a later analysis assigned CDR3 sequences along with most-parsimonious VDJ recombination scenarios. In a later analysis, each TCR beta chain was defined by its CDR3 amino acid sequence together with its V-gene family, and reads without a unique V-gene family were excluded. To address suspected cross-contamination and a sequencing artifact, a later analysis removed a few hundred highly shared, low-generation-probability nucleotide sequences. A later analysis calculated a clonal expansion index for each public chain from normalized within-repertoire ranks of inferred template counts. Generation probabilities in a later analysis came from a VDJ recombination model fitted to out-of-frame rearrangements, and those results were checked against IGoR. Hypergeometric tests were used in a later analysis to score TCR-TCR, TCR-HLA and TCR-CMV co-occurrence, with a repertoire-size bias correction applied to the TCR pairs. False discovery rates were estimated in a later analysis by permuting HLA or CMV assignments 20 times. In a later analysis, co-occurring TCRs were grouped using DBSCAN, and TCRdist sequence similarity was added for clustering within HLA-allele-positive subsets. For co-occurrence clustering, repertoires with fewer than 30,000 or more than 120,000 public chains were excluded, along with a handful of repertoires with anomalous nucleotide sharing. Not all clones reach the TCRdb copy of this immuneACCESS table, which keeps in-frame sequences only. Checked studies attribute under half of the gap to unresolved V genes and leave the rest unexplained. V, J and clone size are those of that table, while D and trimming were read from the DNA. In all, the sample holds more than 140,000 clones, and more than 60% of those were seen once. The leading ten clones occupy more than 2.5% of the sample.

Broader findings and caveats from the paper: Linkage disequilibrium might explain the correlated functional status among segregating V segments, but an unknown experimental factor could not be excluded. Three of the identified cytomegalovirus-associated TCR beta chains were confirmed in vitro to be specific for cytomegalovirus antigens. According to a later analysis, TCR association rates differed among HLA loci, with DRB1 alleles showing the most associated TCRs and HLA-C alleles showing the fewest. Immune exposure information for the cohort was limited to CMV serostatus. The authors suggested that the approach could potentially be extended to other disease states and immunological phenotypes. Because counts were too low, seventeen rarely observed V segments, including chromosome 9 orphons, were excluded from the earlier analysis of 587 of the donors. Some IMGT-functional V segments, including TRBV6-2 and TRBV6-3, could not be distinguished by the 87-base-pair reads and were therefore excluded. HLA typing was unavailable for some donors at each locus, so association tests used only the typed subset. According to a later genetic analysis, donors in an Asian-associated ancestry cluster had fewer N-insertions in productive TCRs than the approximately 710-donor mean. In a later analysis, HLA-associated TCR beta chains were found to be more clonally expanded and to have lower generation probabilities than equally common non-associated chains. The cohort was sequenced for TCR beta chains only, and without alpha or paired-chain data the features that could be detected were limited. A later analysis reported that several top co-occurrence clusters appeared linked to parvovirus B19, influenza, CMV and Epstein-Barr virus. A further reported finding was that TCR beta sequences accurately predicted the HLA-A and HLA-B alleles for most subjects in the first cohort. The study listed 164 TCR beta chains as associated with cytomegalovirus. When HLA alleles, especially DR and DQ, strongly co-occurred, TCR associations were difficult to assign to individual alleles. A cluster of highly shared sequence variants was judged likely to be a technical artifact of the sequencing pipeline. Most TCR sequences were seen in very few donors, while some public TCRs were found in many individuals. The classifier was reported to diagnose cytomegalovirus status with high specificity and sensitivity in both the original and validation cohorts. A later analysis associated about 17,000 TCR beta sequences with specific HLA alleles at a false discovery rate of 0.05. The presence/absence analyses assumed that sequencing depth was roughly uniform across donors, and that assumption may not be true. In an earlier analysis of around 600 of the donors, most TCR beta V segments appeared in productive rearrangements about 87% or about 30% of the time, broadly matching IMGT annotations. A later analysis found that most CMV-associated TCR beta chains appeared HLA-restricted, with HLA associations seemingly driven largely by CMV exposure. In a later genetic analysis, a missense DCLRE1C variant was associated with V-gene and J-gene trimming of TCR beta chains, and the association was replicated in an independent cohort.

CDR1 SGHTA and CDR2 FQGNSA are derived from the germline V gene. From the cysteine up to the phenylalanine, the CDR3 has a length of 13 residues. This entry keeps only the CDR3 DNA: 39 bases, framed from base 1. V is pared back by 5 bases and J by 4 bases, with 11 bases lying between the germline termini. The V and J segments used are TRBV7-2 and TRBJ2-5, and TRBD1 may be the D gene, going by 6 matching bases. The specimen sequenced was PBMCs. The TCR comes from a man aged 35 to 55 in good health and CMV-seronegative. The bases read TGTGCCAGCAGCGGGGGCTCGGGAGAGACCCAGTACTTC. This gives the protein CASSGGSGETQYF.